The 2 T cell receptor beta chains in this list originate from one sample, sequenced in a study of blood T cell repertoires in COVID-19. Sequencing used immunoSEQ multiplex PCR; TCRdb keeps in-frame clones, though not all of them. This sample has around 100,000 clones; around 85% occur once, and the top ten carry 2.7%. Sample: PBMCs or T cells enriched from blood (not recorded which). The receptor set was obtained from a woman between 45 and 60 years old who had recovered from COVID-19.

A few counts support this clone. The chain combines TRBV30 with TRBJ2-5, with D hard to call. The CDR3 runs to 12 residues. Trimming pared 2 bases from V and 4 bases from J, leaving 8 bases between. Germline V gene data show CDR1 as GTSNPN and CDR2 as SVGIG (reference sequence). In DNA, the CDR3 is TGTGCCTGGAGTCTGGGCAGAGAGACCCAGTACTTC. Translated, it gives CAWSLGRETQYF.

The rearrangement links TRBV20-1 to TRBJ1-5, with D possibly TRBD1 on 6 matching bases. CDR1 DFQATT and CDR2 SNEGSKA come from the germline V gene (reference sequence). Trimming removed 3 bases at V and 0 bases at J, with 15 bases between. The CDR3 loop spans 16 amino acids. The CDR3 DNA follows: TGCAGTGCTAGTACAAGGACAGCTTATAGCAATCAGCCCCAGCATTTT. Translation: CSASTRTAYSNQPQHF.